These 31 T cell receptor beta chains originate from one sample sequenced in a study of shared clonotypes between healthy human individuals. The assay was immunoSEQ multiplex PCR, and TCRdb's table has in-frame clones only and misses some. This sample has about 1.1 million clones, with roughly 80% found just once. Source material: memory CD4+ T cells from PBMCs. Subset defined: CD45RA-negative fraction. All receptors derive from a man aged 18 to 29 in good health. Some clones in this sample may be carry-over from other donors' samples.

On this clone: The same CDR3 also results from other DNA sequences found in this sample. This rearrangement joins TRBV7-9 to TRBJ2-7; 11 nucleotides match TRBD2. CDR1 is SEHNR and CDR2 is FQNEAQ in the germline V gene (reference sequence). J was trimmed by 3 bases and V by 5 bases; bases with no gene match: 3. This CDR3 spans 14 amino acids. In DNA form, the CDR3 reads TGTGCCAGCAGCCCCACTAGCGGGAGCTACGAGCAGTACTTC. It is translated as CASSPTSGSYEQYF.

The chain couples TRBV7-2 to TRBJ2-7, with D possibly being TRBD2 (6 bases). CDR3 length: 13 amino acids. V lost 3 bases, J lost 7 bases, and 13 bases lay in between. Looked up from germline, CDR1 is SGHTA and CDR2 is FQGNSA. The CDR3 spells CASSFTGVTEQYF. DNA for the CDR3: TGTGCCAGCAGCTTTACGGGAGTTACTGAGCAGTACTTC.

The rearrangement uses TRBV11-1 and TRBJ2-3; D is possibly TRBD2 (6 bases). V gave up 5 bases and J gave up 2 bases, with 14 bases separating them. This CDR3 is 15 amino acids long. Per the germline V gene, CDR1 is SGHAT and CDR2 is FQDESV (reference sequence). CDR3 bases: TGTGCCAGCAGCCCCGGGACTCCCGCCACAGATACGCAGTATTTT. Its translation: CASSPGTPATDTQYF.

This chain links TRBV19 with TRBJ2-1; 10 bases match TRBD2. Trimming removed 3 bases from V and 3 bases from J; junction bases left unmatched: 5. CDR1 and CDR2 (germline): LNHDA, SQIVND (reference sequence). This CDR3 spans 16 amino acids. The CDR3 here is CASSILRTSGYNEQFF. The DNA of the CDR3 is TGTGCCAGTAGTATTCTACGGACTAGCGGCTACAATGAGCAGTTCTTC. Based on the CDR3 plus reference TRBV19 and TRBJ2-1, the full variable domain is DGGITQSPKYLFRKEGQNVTLSCEQNLNHDAMYWYRQDPGQGLRLIYYSQIVNDFQKGDIAEGYSVSREKKESFPLTVTSAQKNPTAFYLCASSILRTSGYNEQFFGPGTRLTVL.

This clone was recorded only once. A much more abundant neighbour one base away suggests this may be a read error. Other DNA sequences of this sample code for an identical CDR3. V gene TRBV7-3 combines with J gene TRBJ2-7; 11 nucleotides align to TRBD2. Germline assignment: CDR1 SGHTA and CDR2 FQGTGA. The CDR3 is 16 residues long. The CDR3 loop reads CASSLRQTSGKDEQYF. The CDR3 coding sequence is TGTGCCAGCAGTTTAAGGCAGACTAGCGGGAAGGACGAGCAGTACTTC. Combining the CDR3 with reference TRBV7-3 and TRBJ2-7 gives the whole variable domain GAGVSQTPSNKVTEKGKYVELRCDPISGHTALYWYRQSLGQGPEFLIYFQGTGAADDSGLPNDRFFAVRPEGSVSTLKIQRTERGDSAVYLCASSLRQTSGKDEQYFGPGTRLTVT.

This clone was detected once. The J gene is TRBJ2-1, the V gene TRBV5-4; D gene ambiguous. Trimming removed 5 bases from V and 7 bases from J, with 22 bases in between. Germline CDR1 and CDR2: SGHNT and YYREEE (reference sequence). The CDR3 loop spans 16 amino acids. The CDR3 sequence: CASRGQMGTMGNEQFF. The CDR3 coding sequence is TGTGCCAGCAGGGGTCAAATGGGCACCATGGGGAATGAGCAGTTCTTC.

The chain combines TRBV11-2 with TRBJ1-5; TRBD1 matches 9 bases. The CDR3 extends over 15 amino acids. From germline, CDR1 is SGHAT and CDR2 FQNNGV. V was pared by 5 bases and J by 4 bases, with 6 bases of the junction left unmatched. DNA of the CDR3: TGTGCCAGCAGCCAAAGGGACAGGGATAATCAGCCCCAGCATTTT. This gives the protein CASSQRDRDNQPQHF.

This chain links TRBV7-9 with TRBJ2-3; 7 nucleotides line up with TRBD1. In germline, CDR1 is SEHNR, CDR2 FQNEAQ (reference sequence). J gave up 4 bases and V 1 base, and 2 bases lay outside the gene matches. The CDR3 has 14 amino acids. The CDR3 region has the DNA TGTGCCAGCAGCTTAGTCCAGGGGGCAGATACGCAGTATTTT. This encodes CASSLVQGADTQYF.

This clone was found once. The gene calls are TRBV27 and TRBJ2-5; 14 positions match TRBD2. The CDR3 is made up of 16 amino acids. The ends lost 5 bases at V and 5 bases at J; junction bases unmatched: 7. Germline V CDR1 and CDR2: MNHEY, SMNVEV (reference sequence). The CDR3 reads CASSTRTSGRMETQYF. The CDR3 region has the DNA TGTGCCAGCAGTACCAGGACTAGCGGGAGGATGGAGACCCAGTACTTC.

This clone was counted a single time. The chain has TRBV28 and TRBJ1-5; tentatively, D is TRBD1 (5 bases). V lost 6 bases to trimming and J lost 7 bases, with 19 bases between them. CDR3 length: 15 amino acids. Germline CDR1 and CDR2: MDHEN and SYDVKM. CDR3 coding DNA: TGTGCCAGCAGAACTGGCCAGGGATATGACCAGCCCCAGCATTTT. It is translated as CASRTGQGYDQPQHF.

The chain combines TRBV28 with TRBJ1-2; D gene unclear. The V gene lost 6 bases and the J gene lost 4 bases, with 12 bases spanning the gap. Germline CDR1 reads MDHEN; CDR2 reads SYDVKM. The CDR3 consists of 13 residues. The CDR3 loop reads CASSQRRLYGYTF. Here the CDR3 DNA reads TGTGCCAGCAGCCAAAGAAGACTCTATGGCTACACCTTC.

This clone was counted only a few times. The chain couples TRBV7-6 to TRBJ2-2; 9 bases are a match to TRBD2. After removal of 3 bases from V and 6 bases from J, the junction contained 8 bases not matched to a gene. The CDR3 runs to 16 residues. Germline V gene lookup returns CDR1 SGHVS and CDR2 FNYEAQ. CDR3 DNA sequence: TGTGCCAGCAGCTTGCTAGCGGGAATTGCGGCCGGGGAGCTGTTTTTT. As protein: CASSLLAGIAAGELFF. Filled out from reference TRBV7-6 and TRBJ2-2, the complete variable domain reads GAGVSQSPRYKVTKRGQDVALRCDPISGHVSLYWYRQALGQGPEFLTYFNYEAQQDKSGLPNDRFSAERPEGSISTLTIQRTEQRDSAMYRCASSLLAGIAAGELFFGEGSRLTVL.

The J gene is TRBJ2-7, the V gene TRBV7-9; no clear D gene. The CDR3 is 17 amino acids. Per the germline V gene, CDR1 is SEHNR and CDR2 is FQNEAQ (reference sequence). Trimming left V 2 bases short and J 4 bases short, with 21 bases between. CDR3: CASSLRSGPYHQYEQYF. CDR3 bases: TGTGCCAGCAGCTTACGATCAGGTCCATACCATCAATACGAGCAGTACTTC.

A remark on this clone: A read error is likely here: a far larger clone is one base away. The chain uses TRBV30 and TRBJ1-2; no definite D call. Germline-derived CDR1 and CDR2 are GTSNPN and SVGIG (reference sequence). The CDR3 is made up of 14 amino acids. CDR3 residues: CALSVGPSFYGYTF. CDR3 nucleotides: TGTGCCTTGAGTGTCGGGCCTTCCTTCTATGGCTACACCTTC.

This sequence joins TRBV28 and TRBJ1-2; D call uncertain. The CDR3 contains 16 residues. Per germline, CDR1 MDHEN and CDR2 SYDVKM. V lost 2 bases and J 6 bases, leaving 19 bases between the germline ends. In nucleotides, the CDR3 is TGTGCCAGCAGTTTAGCGGAAGGAGTCACCAAGGATGGCTACACCTTC. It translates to CASSLAEGVTKDGYTF.

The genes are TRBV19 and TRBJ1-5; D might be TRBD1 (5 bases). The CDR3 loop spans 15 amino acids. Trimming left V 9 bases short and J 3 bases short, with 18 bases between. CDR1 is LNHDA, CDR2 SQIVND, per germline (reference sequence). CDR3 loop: CASRPEGRPNQPQHF. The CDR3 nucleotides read TGTGCCAGCCGCCCAGAGGGGAGGCCCAATCAGCCCCAGCATTTT.

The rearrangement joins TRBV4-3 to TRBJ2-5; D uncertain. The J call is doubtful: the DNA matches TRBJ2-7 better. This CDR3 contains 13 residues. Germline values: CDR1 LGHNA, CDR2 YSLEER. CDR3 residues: CASSQVAYYEQYF. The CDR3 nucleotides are TGCGCCAGCAGCCAAGTAGCTTACTACGAGCAGTACTTC.

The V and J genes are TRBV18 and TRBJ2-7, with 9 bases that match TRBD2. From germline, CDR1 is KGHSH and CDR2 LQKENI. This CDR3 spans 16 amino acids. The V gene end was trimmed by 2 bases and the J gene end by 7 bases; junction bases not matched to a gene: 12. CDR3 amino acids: CASSPTAFSGGLEQYF. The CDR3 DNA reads TGTGCCAGCTCACCAACCGCATTTAGCGGGGGCCTTGAGCAGTACTTC.

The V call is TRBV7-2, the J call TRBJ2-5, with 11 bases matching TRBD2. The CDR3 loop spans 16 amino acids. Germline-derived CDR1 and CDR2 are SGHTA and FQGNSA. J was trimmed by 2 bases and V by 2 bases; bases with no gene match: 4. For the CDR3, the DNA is TGTGCCAGCAGCTTATCAGGGACTAGCGGACAAGAGACCCAGTACTTC. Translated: CASSLSGTSGQETQYF.

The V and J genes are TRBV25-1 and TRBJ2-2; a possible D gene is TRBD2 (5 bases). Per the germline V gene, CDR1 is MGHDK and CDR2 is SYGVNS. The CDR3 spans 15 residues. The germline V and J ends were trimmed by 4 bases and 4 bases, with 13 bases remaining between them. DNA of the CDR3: TGTGCCAGCAGTGGCTCGGGGAGAGGCACCGGGGAGCTGTTTTTT. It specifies CASSGSGRGTGELFF. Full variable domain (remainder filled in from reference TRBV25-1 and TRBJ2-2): EADIYQTPRYLVIGTGKKITLECSQTMGHDKMYWYQQDPGMELHLIHYSYGVNSTEKGDLSSESTVSRIRTEHFPLTLESARPSHTSQYLCASSGSGRGTGELFFGEGSRLTVL.

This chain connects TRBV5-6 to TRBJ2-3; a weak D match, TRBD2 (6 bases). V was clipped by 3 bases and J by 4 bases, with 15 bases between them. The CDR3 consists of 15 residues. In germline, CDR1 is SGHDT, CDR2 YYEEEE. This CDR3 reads CASSWDFSSPDTQYF. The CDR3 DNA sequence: TGTGCCAGCAGCTGGGACTTTTCATCCCCAGATACGCAGTATTTT.

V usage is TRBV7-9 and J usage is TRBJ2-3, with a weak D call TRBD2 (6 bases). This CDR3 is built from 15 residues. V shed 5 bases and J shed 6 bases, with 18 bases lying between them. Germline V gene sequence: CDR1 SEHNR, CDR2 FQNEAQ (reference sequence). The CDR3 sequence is CASSVRDSPGDTQYF. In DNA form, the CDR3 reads TGTGCCAGCAGCGTCCGGGACTCCCCAGGGGATACGCAGTATTTT.

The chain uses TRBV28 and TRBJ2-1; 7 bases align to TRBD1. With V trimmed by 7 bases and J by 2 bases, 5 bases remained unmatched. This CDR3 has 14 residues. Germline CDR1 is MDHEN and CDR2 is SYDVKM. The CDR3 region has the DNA TGTGCCAGCACCGTAGGGGGCCCCTACAATGAGCAGTTCTTC. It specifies CASTVGGPYNEQFF.

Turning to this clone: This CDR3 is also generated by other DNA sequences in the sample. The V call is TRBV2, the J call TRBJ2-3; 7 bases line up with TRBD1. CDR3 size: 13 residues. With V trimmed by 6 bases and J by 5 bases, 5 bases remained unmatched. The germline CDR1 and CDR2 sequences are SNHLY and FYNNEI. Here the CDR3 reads CASSPNRGDTQYF. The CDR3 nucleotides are TGTGCCAGCAGCCCGAACAGGGGAGATACGCAGTATTTT.

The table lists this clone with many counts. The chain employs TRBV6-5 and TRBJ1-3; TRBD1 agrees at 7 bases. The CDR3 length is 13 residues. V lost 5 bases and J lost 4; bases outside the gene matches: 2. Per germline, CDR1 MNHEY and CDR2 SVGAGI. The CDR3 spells CASSPRGGNTIYF. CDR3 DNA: TGTGCCAGCAGTCCCAGGGGGGGAAACACCATATATTTT.

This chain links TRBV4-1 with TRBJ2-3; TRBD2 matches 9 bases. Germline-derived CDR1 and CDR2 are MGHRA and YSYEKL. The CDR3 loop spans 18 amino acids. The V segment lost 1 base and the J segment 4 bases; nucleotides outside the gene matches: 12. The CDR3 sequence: CASSQVLSAGGRPDTQYF. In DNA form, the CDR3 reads TGCGCCAGCAGCCAAGTCCTGTCGGCGGGAGGGCGGCCAGATACGCAGTATTTT.

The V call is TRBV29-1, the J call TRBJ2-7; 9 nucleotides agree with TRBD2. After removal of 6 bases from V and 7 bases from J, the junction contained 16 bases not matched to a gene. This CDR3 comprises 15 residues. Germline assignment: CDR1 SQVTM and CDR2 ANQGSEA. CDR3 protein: CSVGTGTSRSGEQYF. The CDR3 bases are TGCAGCGTGGGAACTGGGACTAGCCGCTCGGGGGAGCAGTACTTC.

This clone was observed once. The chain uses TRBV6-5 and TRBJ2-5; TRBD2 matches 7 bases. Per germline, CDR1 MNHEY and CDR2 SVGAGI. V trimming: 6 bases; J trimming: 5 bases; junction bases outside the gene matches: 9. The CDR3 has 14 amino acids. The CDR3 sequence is CASSPRLAGETQYF. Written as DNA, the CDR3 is TGTGCCAGCAGCCCAAGACTAGCCGGGGAGACCCAGTACTTC.

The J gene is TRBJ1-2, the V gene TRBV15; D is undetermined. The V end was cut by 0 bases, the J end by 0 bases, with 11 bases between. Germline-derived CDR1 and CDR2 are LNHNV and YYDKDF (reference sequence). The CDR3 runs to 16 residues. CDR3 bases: TGTGCCACCAGCAGAGATTACCAGAAAACTAACTATGGCTACACCTTC. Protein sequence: CATSRDYQKTNYGYTF.

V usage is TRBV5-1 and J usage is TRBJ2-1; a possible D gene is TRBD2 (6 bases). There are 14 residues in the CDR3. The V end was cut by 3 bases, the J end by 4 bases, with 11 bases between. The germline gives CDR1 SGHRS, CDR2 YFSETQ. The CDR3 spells CASSSVAVYNEQFF. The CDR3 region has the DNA TGCGCCAGCAGCTCGGTAGCGGTATACAATGAGCAGTTCTTC. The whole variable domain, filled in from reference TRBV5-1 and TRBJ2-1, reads KAGVTQTPRYLIKTRGQQVTLSCSPISGHRSVSWYQQTPGQGLQFLFEYFSETQRNKGNFPGRFSGRQFSNSRSEMNVSTLELGDSALYLCASSSVAVYNEQFFGPGTRLTVL.

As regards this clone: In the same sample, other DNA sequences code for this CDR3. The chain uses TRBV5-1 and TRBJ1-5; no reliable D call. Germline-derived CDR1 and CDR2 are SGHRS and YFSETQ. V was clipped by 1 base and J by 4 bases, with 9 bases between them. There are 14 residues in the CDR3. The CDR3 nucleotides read TGCGCCAGCAGCTTGTTGGGTGGGAATCAGCCCCAGCATTTT. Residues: CASSLLGGNQPQHF.